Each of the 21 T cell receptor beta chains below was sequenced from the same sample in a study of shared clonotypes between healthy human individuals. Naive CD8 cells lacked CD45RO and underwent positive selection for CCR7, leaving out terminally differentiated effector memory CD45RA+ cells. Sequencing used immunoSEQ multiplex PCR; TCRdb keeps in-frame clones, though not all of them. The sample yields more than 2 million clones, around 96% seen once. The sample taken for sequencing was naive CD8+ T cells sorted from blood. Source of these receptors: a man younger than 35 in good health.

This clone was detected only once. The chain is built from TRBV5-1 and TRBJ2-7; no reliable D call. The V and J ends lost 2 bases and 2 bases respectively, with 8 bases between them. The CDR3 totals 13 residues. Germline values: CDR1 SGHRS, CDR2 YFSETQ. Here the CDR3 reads CASSFSPTYEQYF. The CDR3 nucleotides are TGCGCCAGCAGCTTCTCACCTACCTACGAGCAGTACTTC.

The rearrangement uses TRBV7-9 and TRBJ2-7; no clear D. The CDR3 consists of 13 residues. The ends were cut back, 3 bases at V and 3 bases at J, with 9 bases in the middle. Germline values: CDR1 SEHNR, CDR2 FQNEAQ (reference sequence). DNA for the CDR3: TGTGCCAGCAGCTTCTCGAACAGCTACGAGCAGTACTTC. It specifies CASSFSNSYEQYF.

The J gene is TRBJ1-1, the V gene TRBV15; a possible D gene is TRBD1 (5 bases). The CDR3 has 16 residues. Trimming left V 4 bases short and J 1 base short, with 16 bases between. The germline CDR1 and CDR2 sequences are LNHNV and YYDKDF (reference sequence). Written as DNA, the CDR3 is TGTGCCACCAGCAAAGGGGCCCAGGGTTGGAACACTGAAGCTTTCTTT. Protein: CATSKGAQGWNTEAFF.

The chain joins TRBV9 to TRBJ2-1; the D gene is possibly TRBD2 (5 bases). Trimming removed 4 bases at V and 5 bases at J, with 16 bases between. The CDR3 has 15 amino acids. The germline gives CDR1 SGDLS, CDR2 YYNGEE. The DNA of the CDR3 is TGTGCCAGCAGCCCCTTGGGAGACCCCCACAATGAGCAGTTCTTC. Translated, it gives CASSPLGDPHNEQFF.

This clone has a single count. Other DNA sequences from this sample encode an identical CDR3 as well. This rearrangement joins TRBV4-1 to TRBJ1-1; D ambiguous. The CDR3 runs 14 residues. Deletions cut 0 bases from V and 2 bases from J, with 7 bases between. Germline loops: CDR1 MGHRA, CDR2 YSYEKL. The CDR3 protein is CASSQDTGNTEAFF. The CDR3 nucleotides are TGCGCCAGCAGCCAAGATACGGGAAACACTGAAGCTTTCTTT.

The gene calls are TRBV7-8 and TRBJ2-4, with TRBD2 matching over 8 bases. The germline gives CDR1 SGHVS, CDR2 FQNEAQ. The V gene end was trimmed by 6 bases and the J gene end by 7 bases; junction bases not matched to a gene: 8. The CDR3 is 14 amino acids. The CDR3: CASSWTSLGNIQYF. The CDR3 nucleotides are TGTGCCAGCAGTTGGACTAGCCTGGGGAACATTCAGTACTTC. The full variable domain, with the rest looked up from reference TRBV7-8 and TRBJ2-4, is GAGVSQSPRYKVAKRGQDVALRCDPISGHVSLFWYQQALGQGPEFLTYFQNEAQLDKSGLPSDRFFAERPEGSVSTLKIQRTQQEDSAVYLCASSWTSLGNIQYFGAGTRLSVL.

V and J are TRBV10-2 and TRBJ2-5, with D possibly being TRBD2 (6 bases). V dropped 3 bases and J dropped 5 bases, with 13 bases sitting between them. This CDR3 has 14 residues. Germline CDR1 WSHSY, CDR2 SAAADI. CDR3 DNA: TGCGCCAGCAGTGATGGGGGGAGGAGGGAGACCCAGTACTTC. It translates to CASSDGGRRETQYF.

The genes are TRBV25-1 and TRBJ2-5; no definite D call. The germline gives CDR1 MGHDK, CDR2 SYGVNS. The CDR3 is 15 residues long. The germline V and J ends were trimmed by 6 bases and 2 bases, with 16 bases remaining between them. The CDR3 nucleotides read TGTGCCAGCAGCCACCTCGAGGCTGAGCAAGAGACCCAGTACTTC. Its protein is CASSHLEAEQETQYF.

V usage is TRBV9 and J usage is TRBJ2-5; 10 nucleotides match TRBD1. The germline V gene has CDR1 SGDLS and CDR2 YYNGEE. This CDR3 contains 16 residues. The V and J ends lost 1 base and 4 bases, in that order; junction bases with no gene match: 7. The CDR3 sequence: CASSVSGTGAGETQYF. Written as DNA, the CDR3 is TGTGCCAGCAGCGTATCCGGGACAGGGGCTGGAGAGACCCAGTACTTC.

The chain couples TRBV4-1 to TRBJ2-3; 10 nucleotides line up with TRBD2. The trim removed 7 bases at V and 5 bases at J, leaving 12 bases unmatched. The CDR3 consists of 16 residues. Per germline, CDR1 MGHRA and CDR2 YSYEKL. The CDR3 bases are TGCGCCAGCACAGCACCAGGCGGGACTAGCGTAGATACGCAGTATTTT. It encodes CASTAPGGTSVDTQYF.

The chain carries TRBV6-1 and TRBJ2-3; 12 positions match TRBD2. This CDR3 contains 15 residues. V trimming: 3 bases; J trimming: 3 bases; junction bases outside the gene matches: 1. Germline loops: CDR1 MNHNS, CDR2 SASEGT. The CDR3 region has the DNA TGTGCCAGCAGTGACGGACTAGCGGGAACAGATACGCAGTATTTT. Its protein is CASSDGLAGTDTQYF.

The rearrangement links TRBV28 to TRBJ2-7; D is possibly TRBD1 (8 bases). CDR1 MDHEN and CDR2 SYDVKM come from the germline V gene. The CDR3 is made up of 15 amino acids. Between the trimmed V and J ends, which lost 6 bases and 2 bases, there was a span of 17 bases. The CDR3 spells CASSPDREGPYEQYF. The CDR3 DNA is TGTGCCAGCAGCCCGGACAGGGAGGGTCCCTACGAGCAGTACTTC.

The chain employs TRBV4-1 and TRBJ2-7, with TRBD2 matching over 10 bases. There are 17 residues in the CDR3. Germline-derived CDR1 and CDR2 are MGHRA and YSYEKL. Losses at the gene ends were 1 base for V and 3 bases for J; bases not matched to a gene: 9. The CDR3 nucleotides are TGCGCCAGCAGCCAAGCTAGCGGGAGCGATTTAGTCTACGAGCAGTACTTC. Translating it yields CASSQASGSDLVYEQYF.

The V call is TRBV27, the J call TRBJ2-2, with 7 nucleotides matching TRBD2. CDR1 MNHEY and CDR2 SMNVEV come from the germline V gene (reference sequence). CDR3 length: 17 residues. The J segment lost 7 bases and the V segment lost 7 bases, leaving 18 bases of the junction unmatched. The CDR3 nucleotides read TGTGCCAGCACACGCGGGGGACCCCGGCTCTCCAGCGGGGAGCTGTTTTTT. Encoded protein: CASTRGGPRLSSGELFF.

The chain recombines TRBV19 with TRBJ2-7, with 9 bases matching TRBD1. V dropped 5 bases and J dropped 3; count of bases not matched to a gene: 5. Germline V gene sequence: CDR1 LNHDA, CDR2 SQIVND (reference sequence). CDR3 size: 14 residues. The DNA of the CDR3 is TGTGCCAGTAGTGCCGGGACAGGGAACTACGAGCAGTACTTC. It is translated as CASSAGTGNYEQYF.

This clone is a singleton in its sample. The CDR3 reads CASSERVASTDTQYF. DNA for the CDR3: TGTGCCAGCAGTGAGAGGGTAGCGAGCACAGATACGCAGTATTTT. The chain links TRBV6-4 to TRBJ2-3; weak D call: TRBD2 (5 bases). V dropped 3 bases and J dropped 0 bases, with 10 bases sitting between them. CDR1 and CDR2 from the germline V gene are MRHNA and SNTAGT. This CDR3 contains 15 residues.

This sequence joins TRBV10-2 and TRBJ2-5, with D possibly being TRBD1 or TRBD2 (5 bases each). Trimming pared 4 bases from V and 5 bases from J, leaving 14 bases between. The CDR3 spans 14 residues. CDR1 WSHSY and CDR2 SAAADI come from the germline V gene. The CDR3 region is CASSGQLGEETQYF. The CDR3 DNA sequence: TGCGCCAGCAGTGGCCAACTGGGGGAGGAGACCCAGTACTTC.

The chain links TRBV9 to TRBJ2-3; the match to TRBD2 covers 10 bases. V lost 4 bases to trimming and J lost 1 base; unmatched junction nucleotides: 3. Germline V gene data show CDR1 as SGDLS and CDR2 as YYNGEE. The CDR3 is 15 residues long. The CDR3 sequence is CASSTGTSGTDTQYF. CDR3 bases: TGTGCCAGCAGCACAGGGACTAGCGGCACAGATACGCAGTATTTT.

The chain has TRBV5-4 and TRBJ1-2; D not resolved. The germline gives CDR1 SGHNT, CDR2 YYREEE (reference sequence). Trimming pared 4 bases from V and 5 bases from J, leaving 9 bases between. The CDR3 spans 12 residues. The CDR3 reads CASSADGYGYTF. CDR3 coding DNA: TGTGCCAGCAGCGCGGACGGGTATGGCTACACCTTC. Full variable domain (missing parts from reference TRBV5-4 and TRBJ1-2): ETGVTQSPTHLIKTRGQQVTLRCSSQSGHNTVSWYQQALGQGPQFIFQYYREEENGRGNFPPRFSGLQFPNYSSELNVNALELDDSALYLCASSADGYGYTFGSGTRLTVV.

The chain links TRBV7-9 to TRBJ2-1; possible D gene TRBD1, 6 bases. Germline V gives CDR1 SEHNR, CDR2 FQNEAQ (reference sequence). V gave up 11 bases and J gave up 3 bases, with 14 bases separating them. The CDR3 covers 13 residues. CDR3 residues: CAGRDTHYNEQFF. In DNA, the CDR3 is TGTGCCGGCCGGGACACACACTACAATGAGCAGTTCTTC.

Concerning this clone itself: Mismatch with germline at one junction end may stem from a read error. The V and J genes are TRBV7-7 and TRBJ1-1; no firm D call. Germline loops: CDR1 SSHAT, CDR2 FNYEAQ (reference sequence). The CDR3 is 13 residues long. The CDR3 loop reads CASSFRQNTEAFF. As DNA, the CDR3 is TGTGCTAGCAGCTTTAGACAGAACACTGAAGCTTTCTTT.